This is a list of T cell receptor beta chains from one sample in a study of cytomegalovirus exposure and HLA in healthy donors. TCRdb's copy holds only in-frame clones and misses some; the assay was immunoSEQ multiplex PCR. The sample lists roughly 120,000 clones; 9.5% were seen once. Sequenced material: PBMCs. These receptors were obtained from a man aged 25-45 years in good health and CMV-seronegative. CDR3s include the opening cysteine and the closing phenylalanine or tryptophan. Fields, in order: V gene, J gene, D gene, clone size, CDR3 protein, CDR3 DNA. D genes are given only for firm matches. Size tells how often a clone was seen (once, few, many) or the class of an expanded clone, and some rows leave it out.

v_gene: TRBV5-1
j_gene: TRBJ2-5
d_gene: -
abundance: -
CDR3aa: CASSPSPGVETQYF
CDR3nt: TGCGCCAGCAGCCCATCTCCGGGAGTGGAGACCCAGTACTTC

v_gene: TRBV18
j_gene: TRBJ2-7
d_gene: TRBD1
abundance: -
CDR3aa: CASSNSFGQGYPEQYF
CDR3nt: TGTGCCAGCTCAAATTCTTTCGGACAGGGGTATCCCGAGCAGTACTTC

v_gene: TRBV5-4
j_gene: TRBJ2-3
d_gene: -
abundance: -
CDR3aa: CASSLGHSGSTDTQYF
CDR3nt: TGTGCCAGCAGCTTGGGGCACAGTGGGAGCACAGATACGCAGTATTTT

v_gene: TRBV2
j_gene: TRBJ1-5
d_gene: TRBD1
abundance: few
CDR3aa: CARGTGFNQPQHF
CDR3nt: TGTGCCAGAGGGACAGGGTTTAATCAGCCCCAGCATTTT

v_gene: TRBV29-1
j_gene: TRBJ1-4
d_gene: -
abundance: few
CDR3aa: CSVEGGGEKLFF
CDR3nt: TGCAGCGTTGAAGGCGGCGGGGAAAAACTGTTTTTT

v_gene: TRBV19
j_gene: TRBJ1-5
d_gene: -
abundance: -
CDR3aa: CASSIDGSGGGNQPQHF
CDR3nt: TGTGCCAGTAGTATAGATGGGAGCGGGGGAGGCAATCAGCCCCAGCATTTT

v_gene: TRBV4-1
j_gene: TRBJ2-3
d_gene: -
abundance: few
CDR3aa: CASSRTIPSSTDTQYF
CDR3nt: TGCGCCAGCAGCCGGACAATACCTAGTAGCACAGATACGCAGTATTTT

v_gene: TRBV7-8
j_gene: TRBJ2-1
d_gene: TRBD2
abundance: few
CDR3aa: CASTQTSGINEQFF
CDR3nt: TGTGCCAGCACCCAGACTAGCGGAATTAATGAGCAGTTCTTC

v_gene: TRBV5-1
j_gene: TRBJ2-2
d_gene: -
abundance: -
CDR3aa: CASSLAGNTGELFF
CDR3nt: TGCGCCAGCAGCTTGGCGGGGAACACCGGGGAGCTGTTTTTT

v_gene: TRBV28
j_gene: TRBJ2-7
d_gene: TRBD1
abundance: -
CDR3aa: CASRRTGGGEQYF
CDR3nt: TGTGCCAGCAGACGGACAGGGGGAGGCGAGCAGTACTTC

v_gene: TRBV4-3
j_gene: TRBJ2-3
d_gene: TRBD1
abundance: -
CDR3aa: CASSPRDRQKDTQYF
CDR3nt: TGCGCCAGCAGCCCACGGGACAGACAGAAAGATACGCAGTATTTT

v_gene: TRBV5-6
j_gene: TRBJ1-4
d_gene: -
abundance: -
CDR3aa: CASSLTGKLFF
CDR3nt: TGTGCCAGCAGCTTGACAGGGAAACTGTTTTTT